This TCR beta chain was recovered during a study of T cells in women clearing cervical HPV infection. Findings of the study overall: Timing of associations relative to infection is unclear; T-cell subsets were not isolated.

CDR3 length equals 14 residues. V gave up 2 bases and J gave up 7 bases, with 12 bases separating them. Per germline, CDR1 SGHNT and CDR2 YENEEA. Generated by immunoSEQ multiplex PCR, the TCRdb table keeps only in-frame clones and is missing some. The table lists about 23,000 clones. A remark on this clone: The antigen remains unidentified. The read ends 3 residues shy of where the CDR3 ends; the end is completed using the germline J gene.

The sequence was collected from a woman between 18 and 69 years old with a cervical HPV16 infection that either progressed to CIN3+ or cleared (not recorded which). Material for sequencing was blood buffy coat. The rearrangement links TRBV11-3 to TRBJ2-1, with no clear D. The sequenced part of the CDR3 DNA is TGTGCCAGCAGCTTATTCGAAGCTAGTAATGAG. This sequence encodes CASSLFEASNE. The whole CDR3 is CASSLFEASNEQFF.